This T cell receptor beta chain was captured by sequencing in a study of cytomegalovirus exposure and HLA in healthy donors. Study in general: Researchers previously reported finding roughly 120 million unique TCR beta sequences from around 200 million T cells.

The primer mix had 60 Vbeta and 13 Jbeta primers. The method was immunoSEQ multiplex PCR; TCRdb's version includes in-frame clones alone and lacks a portion of them. The table has 200,000 or so clones, approximately 80% seen once. CDR1 SGHNT and CDR2 YYREEE come from the germline V gene (reference sequence). The V end lost 0 bases, the J end lost 2 bases, and 5 bases lay between the germline ends. The CDR3 runs 13 residues. This clonotype was sampled from a girl aged 10-17 years in good health and CMV-seronegative. Sequencing was carried out using PBMCs. This rearrangement joins TRBV5-4 to TRBJ1-2, with no clear D. The CDR3 nucleotides read TGTGCCAGCAGCTTGGAACAGAACTATGGCTACACCTTC. It translates to CASSLEQNYGYTF.